One and the same sample provided the 27 T cell receptor beta chains below, sequenced in a study of T cell responses to AZD1222 COVID-19 vaccine listed by TCRdb under 2021. Libraries were made using the immunoSEQ multiplex PCR assay. The immuneACCESS repertoire file appears here via TCRdb, limited to in-frame rearrangements. These files lack a portion of the clones; in checked studies, under half of the deficit traces to unresolved V genes, and the cause of the others is not known. The sample has about 160,000 clones on record, approximately 92% of them singletons. The ten top clones hold more than 3% of the sample. The time point label, as the study defines it: about 28 days (+/-7) after the second vaccine dose. Specimen: peripheral blood, collected 28 days after the second AZD1222 dose. These receptors were taken from an adult who received the AZD1222 COVID-19 vaccine.

The gene calls are TRBV7-7 and TRBJ2-7, with TRBD2 matching 12 bases. Per germline, CDR1 SSHAT and CDR2 FNYEAQ (reference sequence). The CDR3 covers 17 residues. After removal of 3 bases from V and 3 bases from J, the junction contained 9 bases not matched to a gene. The CDR3 loop reads CASSLGAGLAGHYEQYF. CDR3 DNA: TGTGCCAGCAGCTTGGGTGCGGGACTAGCGGGCCACTACGAGCAGTACTTC.

The CDR3 DNA is TGTGCCAGCAGCCCGTTGGAAGGAAACACCATATATTTT. This encodes CASSPLEGNTIYF. The chain is built from TRBV11-3 and TRBJ1-3; no clear D. The CDR3 runs 13 residues. Germline assignment: CDR1 SGHNT and CDR2 YENEEA. V lost 5 bases, J lost 4 bases, and 9 bases lay in between.

This clone has just one count. The V call is TRBV3-1 (or the pseudogene TRBV3-2), the J call TRBJ2-2; D is undetermined. This CDR3 contains 14 residues. Germline-derived CDR1 and CDR2 are LGHDT and YNNKEL (reference sequence). Trimming cost V 0 bases and J 4 bases, with 6 bases left between them. The DNA for the CDR3 is TGTGCCAGCAGCCAAGATCACGCCACCGGGGAGCTGTTTTTT. Translated: CASSQDHATGELFF.

The V gene is TRBV20-1, the J gene TRBJ1-1, with D tentatively TRBD1 (6 bases). Germline lookup yields CDR1 DFQATT and CDR2 SNEGSKA (reference sequence). Between the trimmed V and J ends, which lost 7 bases and 5 bases, there was a span of 11 bases. This CDR3 comprises 11 residues. The CDR3 is CSEPGATEAFF. DNA for the CDR3: TGCAGTGAGCCGGGGGCGACTGAAGCTTTCTTT.

This clone was found once. The chain recombines TRBV10-3 with TRBJ2-3; no definite D call. CDR1 is ENHRY and CDR2 is SYGVKD in the germline V gene. Trimming took 7 bases from V and 0 from J, leaving 5 bases between them. The CDR3 is 12 residues long. CDR3 loop: CAIKDSTDTQYF. The DNA of the CDR3 is TGTGCCATCAAAGACAGCACAGATACGCAGTATTTT.

There are a few counts of this clone. The rearrangement links TRBV24-1 to TRBJ2-7; the D is unclear. The germline CDR1 and CDR2 sequences are KGHDR and SFDVKD. Trimming stripped 2 bases from V and 4 bases from J, with 14 bases between. The CDR3 length is 15 residues. The CDR3 coding sequence is TGTGCCACCAGTGATTCTTCACCTTATGGGTACGAGCAGTACTTC. Amino acids: CATSDSSPYGYEQYF.

In its sample, this clone was seen once. The CDR3 region is CASSPKGGQDLTGELFF. The CDR3 DNA reads as TGTGCCAGCAGCCCGAAGGGCGGACAGGACCTCACCGGGGAGCTGTTTTTT. The chain is built from TRBV5-4 and TRBJ2-2; 7 bases map to TRBD1. CDR1 is SGHNT and CDR2 is YYREEE in the germline V gene (reference sequence). The V gene end was trimmed by 4 bases and the J gene end by 4 bases; junction bases not matched to a gene: 13. The CDR3 contains 17 residues. Based on the CDR3 plus reference TRBV5-4 and TRBJ2-2, the full variable domain is ETGVTQSPTHLIKTRGQQVTLRCSSQSGHNTVSWYQQALGQGPQFIFQYYREEENGRGNFPPRFSGLQFPNYSSELNVNALELDDSALYLCASSPKGGQDLTGELFFGEGSRLTVL.

This CDR3 reads CAWSPQMGYTF. Here the CDR3 DNA reads TGTGCCTGGAGTCCACAAATGGGCTACACCTTC. The rearrangement uses TRBV30 and TRBJ1-2; D unresolved. Per the germline V gene, CDR1 is GTSNPN and CDR2 is SVGIG (reference sequence). V was shortened by 2 bases and J by 8 bases, with 9 bases between the two germline ends. CDR3 size: 11 residues.

A few counts support this clone. The chain links TRBV5-1 to TRBJ2-2; 11 bases agree with TRBD2. V shed 0 bases and J 2 bases; nucleotides not matched to a gene: 6. The CDR3 consists of 18 residues. Looked up from germline, CDR1 is SGHRS and CDR2 is YFSETQ. CDR3 bases: TGCGCCAGCAGCTTGGGCGCCCTAGCGGGGGGTAACACCGGGGAGCTGTTTTTT. This codes for CASSLGALAGGNTGELFF. The full variable domain, with the rest looked up from reference TRBV5-1 and TRBJ2-2, is KAGVTQTPRYLIKTRGQQVTLSCSPISGHRSVSWYQQTPGQGLQFLFEYFSETQRNKGNFPGRFSGRQFSNSRSEMNVSTLELGDSALYLCASSLGALAGGNTGELFFGEGSRLTVL.

V is TRBV19 and J is TRBJ1-2; D call uncertain. Germline V gene sequence: CDR1 LNHDA, CDR2 SQIVND (reference sequence). The CDR3 is 14 residues long. The V end was cut by 3 bases, the J end by 8 bases, with 16 bases between. This chain's CDR3 is CASSIRDIMYGYTF. Here the CDR3 DNA reads TGTGCCAGTAGTATCCGGGATATAATGTACGGCTACACCTTC.

The genes are TRBV7-9 and TRBJ1-4; D unclear. This CDR3 comprises 14 residues. Germline loops: CDR1 SEHNR, CDR2 FQNEAQ (reference sequence). V lost 5 bases and J 3 bases, leaving 10 bases between the germline ends. CDR3 amino acids: CASSSLGSNEKLFF. CDR3 nucleotides: TGTGCCAGCAGCAGCCTAGGTTCTAATGAAAAACTGTTTTTT.

The CDR3 reads CASSEGLAGVETQYF. The CDR3 DNA reads TGTGCCAGCAGTGAAGGACTAGCGGGAGTAGAGACCCAGTACTTC. The chain joins TRBV27 to TRBJ2-5, with 13 bases lining up with TRBD2. Germline CDR1 MNHEY, CDR2 SMNVEV (reference sequence). The CDR3 runs 15 residues. Germline trimming cut 5 bases from V and 4 bases from J; bases unmatched to any gene: 4.

The chain links TRBV25-1 to TRBJ1-6; 8 nucleotides line up with TRBD1. CDR3 size: 15 residues. CDR1 and CDR2 from the germline V gene are MGHDK and SYGVNS. V trimming: 4 bases; J trimming: 11 bases; junction bases outside the gene matches: 10. For the CDR3, the DNA is TGTGCCAGCAGTGTTGGACAGGGAGGTAGCGCACCCCTCCACTTT. It codes for CASSVGQGGSAPLHF.

CDR3 nucleotides: TGTGCCAGCAGCCCCGTGGGAAGAGCGGACAGCTCCTACAATGAGCAGTTCTTC. Translated, it gives CASSPVGRADSSYNEQFF. The gene calls are TRBV9 and TRBJ2-1; D may be TRBD1 (6 bases). The CDR3 runs 18 residues. Germline lookup yields CDR1 SGDLS and CDR2 YYNGEE. V was shortened by 4 bases and J by 0 bases, with 20 bases between the two germline ends.

The chain is built from TRBV28 and TRBJ1-4, with TRBD1 matching over 8 bases. V gave up 10 bases and J gave up 2 bases; unmatched junction bases: 3. The germline gives CDR1 MDHEN, CDR2 SYDVKM. There are 13 residues in the CDR3. CDR3: CATNRGTNEKLFF. In nucleotides, the CDR3 is TGTGCCACTAACAGGGGGACTAATGAAAAACTGTTTTTT.

The genes are TRBV4-1 and TRBJ2-2, with 13 bases fitting TRBD2. Unmatched junction bases numbered 9, after V lost 2 bases and J lost 6 bases. Per germline, CDR1 MGHRA and CDR2 YSYEKL. CDR3 size: 18 residues. This CDR3 reads CASSQSGLAGLLPGELFF. The CDR3 DNA follows: TGCGCCAGCAGCCAATCGGGACTAGCGGGACTTCTGCCCGGGGAGCTGTTTTTT.

The gene calls are TRBV6-5 and TRBJ2-1, with TRBD2 identical over 7 bases. Unmatched junction bases numbered 6, after V lost 7 bases and J lost 0 bases. CDR3 size: 15 residues. Germline CDR1 and CDR2: MNHEY and SVGAGI. CDR3 coding DNA: TGTGCCAGCACCCCTGGCGGGGGCTCCTACAATGAGCAGTTCTTC. Its protein is CASTPGGGSYNEQFF.

Here the CDR3 reads CASSLSGRQGATDTQYF. CDR3 nucleotide sequence: TGCGCCAGCAGCTTGTCAGGGAGGCAGGGGGCGACAGATACGCAGTATTTT. V and J are TRBV5-1 and TRBJ2-3; 8 bases line up with TRBD1. Trimming at V came to 1 base and at J to 3 bases, leaving 10 bases not matched to a gene. The CDR3 has 17 residues. CDR1 is SGHRS and CDR2 is YFSETQ in the germline V gene. The entire variable domain, with the rest obtained from reference TRBV5-1 and TRBJ2-3, is as follows: KAGVTQTPRYLIKTRGQQVTLSCSPISGHRSVSWYQQTPGQGLQFLFEYFSETQRNKGNFPGRFSGRQFSNSRSEMNVSTLELGDSALYLCASSLSGRQGATDTQYFGPGTRLTVL.

The rearrangement joins TRBV2 to TRBJ1-2; no firm D call. The germline gives CDR1 SNHLY, CDR2 FYNNEI. V lost 2 bases to trimming and J lost 4 bases, with 11 bases between them. The CDR3 totals 14 residues. The CDR3 protein is CASSEFALIYGYTF. The CDR3 DNA follows: TGTGCCAGCAGTGAATTCGCACTCATCTATGGCTACACCTTC. The full variable domain, rest sourced from reference TRBV2 and TRBJ1-2, is EPEVTQTPSHQVTQMGQEVILRCVPISNHLYFYWYRQILGQKVEFLVSFYNNEISEKSEIFDDQFSVERPDGSNFTLKIRSTKLEDSAMYFCASSEFALIYGYTFGSGTRLTVV.

This sequence joins TRBV28 and TRBJ1-3; D unclear. Germline V gene sequence: CDR1 MDHEN, CDR2 SYDVKM. The CDR3 length is 15 residues. Deletions cut 6 bases from V and 0 bases from J, with 12 bases between. In DNA form, the CDR3 reads TGTGCCAGCAGCCGACGTTTCCCCTCTGGAAACACCATATATTTT. Its protein product is CASSRRFPSGNTIYF.

The chain employs TRBV3-1 (or the pseudogene TRBV3-2) and TRBJ1-2; D is uncertain. CDR3 length equals 13 residues. The V end lost 1 base, the J end lost 5 bases, and 8 bases lay between the germline ends. Per the germline V gene, CDR1 is LGHDT and CDR2 is YNNKEL (reference sequence). CDR3 sequence (DNA): TGTGCCAGCAGCCAAGTAGGTGTTTATGGCTACACCTTC. Its protein product is CASSQVGVYGYTF.

CDR3 protein: CASSLIGFGYTF. For the CDR3, the DNA is TGTGCCAGCAGCTTGATAGGGTTTGGCTACACCTTC. The rearrangement joins TRBV5-4 to TRBJ1-2; D remains ambiguous. Looked up from germline, CDR1 is SGHNT and CDR2 is YYREEE (reference sequence). V lost 1 base and J 7 bases, leaving 8 bases between the germline ends. The CDR3 extends over 12 amino acids.

As concerns this clone: Relative to the germline gene, one junction end is altered; a read error may explain this. The CDR3 spells CASSGPAGELFF. The CDR3 DNA is TGCGCCAGCAGCGGTCCGGCCGGTGAGCTGTTTTTT. The chain recombines TRBV4-3 with TRBJ2-2; no clear D gene. This CDR3 is built from 12 residues. Per the germline V gene, CDR1 is LGHNA and CDR2 is YSLEER.

This chain connects TRBV19 to TRBJ2-3, with a weak D call TRBD1 (6 bases). The V gene lost 7 bases and the J gene lost 6 bases, with 17 bases spanning the gap. Germline V lookup: CDR1 LNHDA, CDR2 SQIVND (reference sequence). There are 14 residues in the CDR3. DNA of the CDR3: TGTGCCAGTACCCAAATGGGGGCTGCGGATACGCAGTATTTT. It translates to CASTQMGAADTQYF. Using reference TRBV19 and TRBJ2-3 for the parts outside the CDR3, the full variable domain is DGGITQSPKYLFRKEGQNVTLSCEQNLNHDAMYWYRQDPGQGLRLIYYSQIVNDFQKGDIAEGYSVSREKKESFPLTVTSAQKNPTAFYLCASTQMGAADTQYFGPGTRLTVL.

The genes are TRBV4-3 and TRBJ1-1, with TRBD1 matching 7 bases. J was trimmed by 0 bases and V by 0 bases; bases with no gene match: 4. This CDR3 spans 16 amino acids. Germline CDR1 and CDR2: LGHNA and YSLEER. The CDR3 coding sequence is TGCGCCAGCAGCCAAGATCGGGACAGCTTGAACACTGAAGCTTTCTTT. Translated: CASSQDRDSLNTEAFF.

The chain employs TRBV7-9 and TRBJ1-2; 8 bases are shared with TRBD1. The CDR3 is 14 amino acids. V lost 5 bases and J lost 2; bases outside the gene matches: 4. Looked up from germline, CDR1 is SEHNR and CDR2 is FQNEAQ (reference sequence). The chain's CDR3 is CASSRQGPNYGYTF. DNA of the CDR3: TGTGCCAGCAGCCGACAGGGGCCAAACTATGGCTACACCTTC.

The V and J genes are TRBV19 and TRBJ2-1, with TRBD2 matching over 13 bases. The CDR3 has 16 residues. Germline V gene data show CDR1 as LNHDA and CDR2 as SQIVND (reference sequence). V was pared by 7 bases and J by 7 bases, with 10 bases of the junction left unmatched. The DNA for the CDR3 is TGTGCCAGTATATGGACTAGCGGGAGAGGTATAAATGAGCAGTTCTTC. It encodes CASIWTSGRGINEQFF.